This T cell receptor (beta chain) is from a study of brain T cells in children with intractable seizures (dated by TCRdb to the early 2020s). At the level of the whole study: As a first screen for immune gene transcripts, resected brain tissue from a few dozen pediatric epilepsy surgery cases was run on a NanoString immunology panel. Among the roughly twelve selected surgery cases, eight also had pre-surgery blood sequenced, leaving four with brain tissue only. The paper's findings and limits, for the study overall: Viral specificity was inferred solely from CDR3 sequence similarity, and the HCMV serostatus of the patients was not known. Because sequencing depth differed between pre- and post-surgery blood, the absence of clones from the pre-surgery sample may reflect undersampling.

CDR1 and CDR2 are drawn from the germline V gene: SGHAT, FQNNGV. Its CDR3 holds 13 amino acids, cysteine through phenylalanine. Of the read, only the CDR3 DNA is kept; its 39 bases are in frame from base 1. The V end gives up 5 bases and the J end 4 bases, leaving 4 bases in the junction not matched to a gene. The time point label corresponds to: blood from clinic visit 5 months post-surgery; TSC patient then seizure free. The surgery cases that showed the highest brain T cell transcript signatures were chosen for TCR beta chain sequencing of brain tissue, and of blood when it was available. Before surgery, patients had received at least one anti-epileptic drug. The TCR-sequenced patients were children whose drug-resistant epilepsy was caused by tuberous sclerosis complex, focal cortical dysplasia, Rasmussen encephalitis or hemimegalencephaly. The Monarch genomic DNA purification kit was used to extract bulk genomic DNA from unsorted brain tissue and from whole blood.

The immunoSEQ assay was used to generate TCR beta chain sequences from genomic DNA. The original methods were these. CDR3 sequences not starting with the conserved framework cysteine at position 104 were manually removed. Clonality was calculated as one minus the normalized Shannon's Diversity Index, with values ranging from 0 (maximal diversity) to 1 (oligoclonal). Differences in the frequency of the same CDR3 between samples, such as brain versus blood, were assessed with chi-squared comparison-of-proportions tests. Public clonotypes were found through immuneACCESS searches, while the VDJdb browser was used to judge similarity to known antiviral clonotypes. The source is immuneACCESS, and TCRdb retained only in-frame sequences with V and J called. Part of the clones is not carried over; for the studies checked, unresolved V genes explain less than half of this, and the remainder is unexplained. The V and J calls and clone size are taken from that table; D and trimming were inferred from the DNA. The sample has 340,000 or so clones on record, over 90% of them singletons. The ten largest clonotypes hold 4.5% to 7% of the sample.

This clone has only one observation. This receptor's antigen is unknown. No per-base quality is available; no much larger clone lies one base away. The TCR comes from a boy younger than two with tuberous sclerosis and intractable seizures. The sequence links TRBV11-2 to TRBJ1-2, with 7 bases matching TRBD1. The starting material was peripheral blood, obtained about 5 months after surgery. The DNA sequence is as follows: TGTGCCAGCAGCCTCGACAGGGCCTATGGCTACACCTTC. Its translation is CASSLDRAYGYTF.